This TCR beta chain originates from a study of PD-L1 blockade in urothelial cancer. Study background: A median of roughly 130,000 T cells was found in the blood samples.

The time point: pretreatment peripheral blood. The cohort comprised individuals with locally advanced or metastatic urothelial carcinoma. Each PCR had synthetic TCR analog templates added to it as a spike-in. Data came from immunoSEQ multiplex PCR; TCRdb stores just in-frame clones and leaves some out. The data hold roughly 63,000 clones, with 81% observed a single time. Trimming took 0 bases from V and 0 from J, leaving 9 bases between them. This CDR3 comprises 15 residues. Germline V gene lookup returns CDR1 SGHRS and CDR2 YFSETQ. This clone was observed a single time. Its antigen is as yet unknown. Study findings and constraints: Better survival was predicted by below-median pretreatment blood TCR clonality.

The source of this sequence is a man in his 70s with urothelial cancer. Sequenced material: PBMCs, taken around atezolizumab (anti-PD-L1) treatment. The chain employs TRBV5-1 and TRBJ1-1, with D unclear. As DNA, the CDR3 is TGCGCCAGCAGCTTGGACGGACTCATGAACACTGAAGCTTTCTTT. Amino acid sequence: CASSLDGLMNTEAFF.